Following are 29 T cell receptor beta chains from one sample sequenced in a study of T cells in Graves' hyperthyroidism and ophthalmopathy. Amplification of TCR beta CDR3 regions used RNA as the template. A set of HTBI primers served as the primers for a first-round RT-PCR of the TCR CDR3. MiXCR was run by TCRdb on the multiplex PCR reads, yielding one entry per CDR3 protein. The sample consists of more than 500,000 distinct CDR3 sequences, under 15% of them appearing once. The source material was blood. Every receptor here comes from a woman aged 40 to 50 with Graves' ophthalmopathy.

V and J are TRBV30 and TRBJ2-2, with no clear D. There are 16 residues in the CDR3. V lost 0 bases, J lost 2 bases, and 13 bases lay in between. Germline V gene sequence: CDR1 GTSNPN, CDR2 SVGIG (reference sequence). CDR3 DNA: TGTGCCTGGAGTGTGTCGGCAGTGACCAACACCGGGGAGCTGTTTTTT. As protein: CAWSVSAVTNTGELFF.

The genes are TRBV10-3 and TRBJ1-3; possible D gene TRBD1, 5 bases. The CDR3 is made up of 15 amino acids. Germline values: CDR1 ENHRY, CDR2 SYGVKD. The V end lost 4 bases, the J end lost 0 bases, and 10 bases lay between the germline ends. CDR3 sequence (DNA): TGTGCCATCAGTGGGGGAGGGACCTCTGGAAACACCATATATTTT. It encodes CAISGGGTSGNTIYF.

Many counts were recorded for this clonotype. DNA for the CDR3: TGTGCCAGCAGCTTAAAGGGCAGCTCCTACGAGCAGTACTTC. This codes for CASSLKGSSYEQYF. The V and J genes are TRBV7-8 and TRBJ2-7; D gene ambiguous. The CDR3 runs to 14 residues. The germline gives CDR1 SGHVS, CDR2 FQNEAQ. Trimming took 2 bases from V and 0 from J, leaving 8 bases between them.

V and J are TRBV29-1 and TRBJ2-4, with D perhaps matching TRBD2 (5 bases). Germline V lookup: CDR1 SQVTM, CDR2 ANQGSEA. CDR3 size: 13 residues. Trimming left V 1 base short and J 1 base short, with 5 bases between. This CDR3 reads CSVEGGAKNIQYF. DNA of the CDR3: TGCAGCGTTGAAGGAGGGGCCAAAAACATTCAGTACTTC.

Ten or more counts support this clonotype. This chain links TRBV6-5 with TRBJ1-1; 9 nucleotides align to TRBD1. The CDR3 is made up of 15 amino acids. Looked up from germline, CDR1 is MNHEY and CDR2 is SVGAGI. Trimming took 8 bases from V and 2 from J; bases not matched to a gene: 9. CDR3 sequence reads: CASSTRDRANTEAFF. DNA of the CDR3: TGTGCCAGCTCGACTCGGGACAGGGCAAACACTGAAGCTTTCTTT.

This clonotype was counted between two and nine times. The chain uses TRBV7-2 and TRBJ2-7; D is uncertain. The CDR3 length is 15 residues. The germline CDR1 and CDR2 sequences are SGHTA and FQGNSA. V lost 0 bases and J lost 4, with 13 bases in between. The CDR3 bases are TGTGCCAGCAGCTTAGCTCAGGCGCCTGAGTACGAGCAGTACTTC. Amino acid sequence: CASSLAQAPEYEQYF.

The J gene is TRBJ2-2, the V gene TRBV29-1; a weak D match, TRBD2 (5 bases). Germline loops: CDR1 SQVTM, CDR2 ANQGSEA. This CDR3 is built from 12 residues. V lost 4 bases, J lost 4 bases, and 7 bases lay in between. The CDR3 loop reads CSVGRITGELFF. CDR3 sequence (DNA): TGCAGCGTTGGGAGGATCACCGGGGAGCTGTTTTTT.

This clonotype was counted many times. V and J are TRBV6-5 and TRBJ1-1, with TRBD1 as a possible D gene (5 bases). There are 12 residues in the CDR3. Germline CDR1 reads MNHEY; CDR2 reads SVGAGI. The V end was cut by 7 bases, the J end by 7 bases, with 13 bases between. This CDR3 reads CASNRGQSEAFF. CDR3 sequence (DNA): TGTGCCAGCAACCGAGGACAAAGTGAAGCTTTCTTT.

This clonotype occurred a few times. The chain couples TRBV14 to TRBJ2-5; D not resolved. This CDR3 spans 13 amino acids. Per germline, CDR1 SGHDN and CDR2 FVKESK. Trimming pared 1 base from V and 9 bases from J, leaving 12 bases between. The CDR3 coding sequence is TGTGCCAGCAGCCAAGTTGATTTTTCGGCCCAGTACTTC. Amino acids: CASSQVDFSAQYF.

This clonotype was observed many times. The J gene is TRBJ2-3, the V gene TRBV27; D is possibly TRBD1 (6 bases). In germline, CDR1 is MNHEY, CDR2 SMNVEV (reference sequence). Trimming cost V 2 bases and J 6 bases, with 12 bases left between them. The CDR3 is 14 amino acids. This CDR3 is CASSLNRASDTQYF. In DNA form, the CDR3 reads TGTGCCAGCAGTTTAAACAGGGCAAGTGATACGCAGTATTTT.

The chain has TRBV29-1 and TRBJ2-2; D gene ambiguous. With 8 bases removed from V and 6 bases from J, the gap between germline ends came to 13 bases. The CDR3 has 12 residues. Germline loops: CDR1 SQVTM, CDR2 ANQGSEA. The CDR3 DNA sequence: TGCAGCTCGACCAGTGGACCCGGGGAGCTGTTTTTT. Amino acids: CSSTSGPGELFF.

This clonotype has at least ten counts. The chain employs TRBV9 and TRBJ2-1; 10 nucleotides align to TRBD2. J was trimmed by 2 bases and V by 0 bases; bases with no gene match: 5. This CDR3 has 17 amino acids. Germline loops: CDR1 SGDLS, CDR2 YYNGEE. The CDR3 loop is CASSVDTAGGPYNEQFF. As DNA, the CDR3 is TGTGCCAGCAGCGTAGATACAGCGGGAGGGCCCTACAATGAGCAGTTCTTC.

The V gene is TRBV6-1, the J gene TRBJ2-7, with no clear D. Trimming cost V 6 bases and J 0 bases, with 15 bases left between them. CDR1 is MNHNS and CDR2 is SASEGT in the germline V gene. This CDR3 is 15 amino acids long. CDR3 sequence: CASSLGPPFSYEQYF. Written as DNA, the CDR3 is TGTGCCAGCAGCCTTGGACCGCCTTTCTCCTACGAGCAGTACTTC.

This clonotype was counted many times. The J gene is TRBJ2-7, the V gene TRBV28; D might be TRBD1 (5 bases). V dropped 6 bases and J dropped 2 bases, with 14 bases sitting between them. The CDR3 is made up of 14 amino acids. Germline CDR1 MDHEN, CDR2 SYDVKM. The CDR3 nucleotides are TGTGCCAGCAGAGCAGACAGATTTACCTACGAGCAGTACTTC. Protein: CASRADRFTYEQYF.

This CDR3 is CSVDRVTGKRAYEQYF. The DNA for the CDR3 is TGCAGCGTTGATCGAGTGACAGGGAAAAGGGCCTACGAGCAGTACTTC. The V and J genes are TRBV29-1 and TRBJ2-7; TRBD1 matches at 7 bases. The CDR3 spans 16 residues. Losses at the gene ends were 3 bases for V and 2 bases for J; bases not matched to a gene: 13. The germline V gene encodes CDR1 SQVTM and CDR2 ANQGSEA.

The chain recombines TRBV20-1 with TRBJ2-3; D perhaps matches TRBD2 (6 bases). From germline, CDR1 is DFQATT and CDR2 SNEGSKA (reference sequence). With 3 bases removed from V and 2 bases from J, the gap between germline ends came to 9 bases. The CDR3 extends over 13 amino acids. CDR3: CSARLAYTDTQYF. DNA for the CDR3: TGCAGTGCTAGGCTAGCGTACACAGATACGCAGTATTTT.

In its sample, this clonotype was seen many times. The chain recombines TRBV20-1 with TRBJ1-1; 8 bases map to TRBD1. Germline V lookup: CDR1 DFQATT, CDR2 SNEGSKA (reference sequence). This CDR3 region has 12 residues. CDR3 residues: CSAVDRETEAFF. The CDR3 coding sequence is TGCAGCGCTGTGGACAGGGAGACTGAAGCTTTCTTT.

The chain couples TRBV5-4 to TRBJ2-2; no clear D gene. This CDR3 spans 14 amino acids. V lost 3 bases to trimming and J lost 4 bases, with 10 bases between them. The V gene's germline CDR1 is SGHNT and CDR2 YYREEE (reference sequence). The CDR3 DNA reads TGTGCCAGCAGCTCCCTGAGGCCCACCGGGGAGCTGTTTTTT. Its protein is CASSSLRPTGELFF.

The chain employs TRBV2 and TRBJ2-7, with D possibly TRBD2 on 5 matching bases. V was clipped by 6 bases and J by 1 base, with 10 bases between them. Germline-derived CDR1 and CDR2 are SNHLY and FYNNEI. The CDR3 runs 13 residues. CDR3 DNA: TGTGCCAGCAGGCGACGGGGTTCCTACGAGCAGTACTTC. This translates into CASRRRGSYEQYF.

In this sample, this clonotype turned up many times. The chain joins TRBV19 to TRBJ2-4, with 8 bases identical to TRBD2. The germline V gene encodes CDR1 LNHDA and CDR2 SQIVND (reference sequence). Unmatched junction bases numbered 12, after V lost 1 base and J lost 1 base. This CDR3 region has 19 residues. This CDR3 is CASSIAGLVGSGAKNIQYF. The CDR3 DNA reads TGTGCCAGTAGTATAGCGGGACTAGTGGGAAGTGGGGCCAAAAACATTCAGTACTTC.

This clonotype was recorded many times. The junction does not match germline at one end; this may be a read error. The chain carries TRBV4-1 and TRBJ1-5; D not resolved. The CDR3 length is 14 residues. Per the germline V gene, CDR1 is MGHRA and CDR2 is YSYEKL. DNA of the CDR3: TGCGCCAGCAGCCAACCAGGTAACAATCGGCCCCAGCATTTT. Translating gives CASSQPGNNRPQHF.

In its sample, this clonotype was seen many times. The chain uses TRBV27 and TRBJ2-2; 11 nucleotides match TRBD2. With V trimmed by 3 bases and J by 5 bases, 2 bases remained unmatched. Per the germline V gene, CDR1 is MNHEY and CDR2 is SMNVEV (reference sequence). This CDR3 has 15 residues. This chain's CDR3 is CASSFRLAGTGELFF. CDR3 DNA sequence: TGTGCCAGCAGTTTTAGACTAGCGGGGACCGGGGAGCTGTTTTTT.

This clonotype was recorded a few times. The chain has TRBV29-1 and TRBJ1-1, with 8 bases aligning to TRBD1. This CDR3 is 12 amino acids long. Germline-derived CDR1 and CDR2 are SQVTM and ANQGSEA. Trimming took 6 bases from V and 6 from J; bases not matched to a gene: 6. The DNA of the CDR3 is TGCAGCGTAGGACAGGGAAGCGCTGAAGCTTTCTTT. Translated, it gives CSVGQGSAEAFF.

This clonotype was detected ten times or more. The chain recombines TRBV19 with TRBJ1-3; the D is unclear. Germline V lookup: CDR1 LNHDA, CDR2 SQIVND (reference sequence). V lost 1 base and J lost 0, with 7 bases in between. CDR3 length: 15 residues. CDR3 loop: CASSIGPVSGNTIYF. In DNA form, the CDR3 reads TGTGCCAGTAGTATAGGACCGGTCTCTGGAAACACCATATATTTT.

In its sample, this clonotype was seen many times. The chain is built from TRBV6-5 and TRBJ2-6, with D maybe TRBD2 (7 bases). Trimming stripped 3 bases from V and 4 bases from J, with 13 bases between. Germline loops: CDR1 MNHEY, CDR2 SVGAGI. This CDR3 comprises 16 residues. CDR3 sequence: CASSYTGRAGANVLTF. The CDR3 coding sequence is TGTGCCAGCAGTTATACAGGGAGGGCCGGGGCCAACGTCCTGACTTTC.

The chain has TRBV18 and TRBJ1-2; D possibly corresponds to TRBD1 (5 bases). Germline CDR1 KGHSH, CDR2 LQKENI. V lost 6 bases, J lost 0 bases, and 14 bases lay in between. This CDR3 is built from 15 residues. The CDR3 nucleotides are TGTGCCAGCTCGGAAACAGGAGATACTAACTATGGCTACACCTTC. As protein: CASSETGDTNYGYTF. Variable domain in full (rest from reference TRBV18 and TRBJ1-2): NAGVMQNPRHLVRRRGQEARLRCSPMKGHSHVYWYRQLPEEGLKFMVYLQKENIIDESGMPKERFSAEFPKEGPSILRIQQVVRGDSAAYFCASSETGDTNYGYTFGSGTRLTVV.

In its sample, this clonotype was seen many times. The chain couples TRBV30 to TRBJ1-2; perhaps TRBD1 as D (5 bases). CDR3 size: 14 residues. The germline gives CDR1 GTSNPN, CDR2 SVGIG (reference sequence). V lost 2 bases, J lost 4 bases, and 14 bases lay in between. The CDR3 DNA reads TGTGCCTGGAGTATTGGACAAACGACCTATGGCTACACCTTC. As protein: CAWSIGQTTYGYTF.

This clonotype showed up just a few times. This chain joins TRBV5-5 and TRBJ2-5, with D perhaps given as TRBD1 or TRBD2 (7 bases each). The CDR3 covers 15 residues. Between the trimmed V and J ends, which lost 3 bases and 5 bases, there was a span of 17 bases. The germline gives CDR1 SGHKS, CDR2 YYEKEE (reference sequence). In nucleotides, the CDR3 is TGTGCCAGCAGCTACGGACAGGTGGGAGGGGAGACCCAGTACTTC. It translates to CASSYGQVGGETQYF.

The chain couples TRBV18 to TRBJ1-1, with a weak D call TRBD1 (6 bases). The germline CDR1 and CDR2 sequences are KGHSH and LQKENI. The V end lost 2 bases, the J end lost 3 bases, and 16 bases lay between the germline ends. This CDR3 contains 16 residues. The CDR3 sequence: CASSPFLGAGDTEAFF. The CDR3 bases are TGTGCCAGCTCACCATTCTTGGGGGCGGGTGACACTGAAGCTTTCTTT.